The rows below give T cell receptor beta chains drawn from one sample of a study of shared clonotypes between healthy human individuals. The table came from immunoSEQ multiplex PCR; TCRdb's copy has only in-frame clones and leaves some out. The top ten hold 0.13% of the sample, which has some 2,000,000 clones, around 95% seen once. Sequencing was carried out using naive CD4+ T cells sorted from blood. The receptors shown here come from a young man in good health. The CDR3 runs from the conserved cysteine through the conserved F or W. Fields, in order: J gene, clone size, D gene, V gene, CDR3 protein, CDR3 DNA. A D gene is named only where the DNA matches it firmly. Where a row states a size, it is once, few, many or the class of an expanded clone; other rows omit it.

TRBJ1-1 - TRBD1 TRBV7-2 CASTRGDLNEAFF TGTGCCAGCACCAGGGGGGATTTAAATGAAGCTTTCTTT
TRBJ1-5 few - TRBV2 CASSEESNQPQHF TGTGCCAGCAGTGAGGAGAGCAATCAGCCCCAGCATTTT
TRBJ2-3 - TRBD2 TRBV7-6 CASSFSGSLPDTQYF TGTGCCAGCAGCTTTAGCGGGAGTCTTCCAGATACGCAGTATTTT
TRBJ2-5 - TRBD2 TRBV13 CASSYGRGASGGTVGTQYF TGTGCCAGCAGCTACGGTCGGGGAGCTAGCGGGGGGACTGTTGGGACCCAGTACTTC
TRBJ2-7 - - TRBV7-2 CASSLAPATYEQYF TGTGCCAGCAGCTTAGCGCCCGCCACCTACGAGCAGTACTTC
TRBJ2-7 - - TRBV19 CASSEAGPNYEQYF TGTGCCAGTAGTGAGGCAGGCCCTAACTACGAGCAGTACTTC
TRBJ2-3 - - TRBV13 CASSSGTATYDKADTQYF TGTGCCAGCAGCTCGGGGACGGCGACCTATGATAAGGCCGATACGCAGTATTTT
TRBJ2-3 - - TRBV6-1 CASSDGGGTDTQYF TGTGCCAGCAGTGATGGGGGTGGCACAGATACGCAGTATTTT
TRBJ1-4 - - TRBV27 CASRRQGNEKLFF TGTGCCAGCCGCAGGCAGGGTAATGAAAAACTGTTTTTT
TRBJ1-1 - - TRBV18 CASSPDLFIGRRNTEAFF TGTGCCAGCTCACCGGATTTGTTCATTGGCAGGAGGAACACTGAAGCTTTCTTT
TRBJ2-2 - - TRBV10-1 CASSLTDTGELFF TGCGCCAGCAGCCTGACAGACACCGGGGAGCTGTTTTTT
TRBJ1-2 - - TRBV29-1 CSAGQTDQGYTF TGCAGCGCCGGACAGACCGACCAAGGCTACACCTTC
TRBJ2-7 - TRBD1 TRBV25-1 CASSEPTGGDYEQYF TGTGCCAGCAGTGAACCAACAGGGGGCGACTACGAGCAGTACTTC
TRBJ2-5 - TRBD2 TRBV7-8 CASSLGSLAGAQETQYF TGTGCCAGCAGCTTAGGTAGCCTAGCGGGTGCACAAGAGACCCAGTACTTC
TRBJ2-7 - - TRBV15 CATSRDPGLSYEQYF TGTGCCACCAGCAGGGATCCGGGACTTAGCTACGAGCAGTACTTC
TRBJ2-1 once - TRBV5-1 CASSLDGDRWNEQFF TGCGCCAGCAGCTTGGATGGGGACCGATGGAATGAGCAGTTCTTC
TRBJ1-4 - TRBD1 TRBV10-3 CAISGTGGVGEKLFF TGTGCCATCAGTGGGACAGGGGGCGTGGGAGAAAAACTGTTTTTT
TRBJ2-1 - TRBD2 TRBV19 CASSILAGGNEQFF TGTGCCAGTAGTATACTAGCGGGAGGGAATGAGCAGTTCTTC
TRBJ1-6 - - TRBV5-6 CASSLMVKDNSPLHF TGTGCCAGCAGCCTGATGGTAAAAGATAATTCACCCCTCCACTTT
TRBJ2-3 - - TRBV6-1 CASSDGGTDTQYF TGTGCCAGCAGTGATGGCGGCACAGATACGCAGTATTTT
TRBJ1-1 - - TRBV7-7 CASSLSMNTEAFF TGTGCTAGCAGCTTAAGCATGAACACTGAAGCTTTCTTT
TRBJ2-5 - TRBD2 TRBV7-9 CASTASGSGGGQETQYF TGTGCCAGCACCGCCTCAGGAAGCGGGGGGGGTCAAGAGACCCAGTACTTC
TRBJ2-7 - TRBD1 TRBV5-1 CASRMRQGPYEQYF TGCGCCAGCAGAATGAGACAGGGCCCCTACGAGCAGTACTTC
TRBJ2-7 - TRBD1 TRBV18 CASKTGTGEQYF TGTGCCAGTAAGACAGGGACGGGGGAGCAGTACTTC
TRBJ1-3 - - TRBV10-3 CAISEEGASGNTIYF TGTGCCATCAGTGAAGAAGGGGCTAGTGGAAACACCATATATTTT
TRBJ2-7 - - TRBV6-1 CASKQGPTYEQYF TGTGCCAGCAAGCAGGGGCCGACTTACGAGCAGTACTTC
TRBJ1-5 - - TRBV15 CATSRMGHNSNQPQHF TGTGCCACCAGCAGGATGGGACACAATAGCAATCAGCCCCAGCATTTT
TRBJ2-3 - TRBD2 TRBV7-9 CASTDPAGASGSLDTQYF TGTGCCAGCACCGACCCCGCCGGGGCTAGCGGGAGTTTGGATACGCAGTATTTT
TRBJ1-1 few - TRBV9 CASSVDTMNTEAFF TGTGCCAGCAGCGTAGACACGATGAACACTGAAGCTTTCTTT
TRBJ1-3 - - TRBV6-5 CASSSAKAIYF TGTGCCAGCAGTTCCGCCAAGGCGATATATTTT
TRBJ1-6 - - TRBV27 CASRIQNSPLHF TGTGCCAGCAGGATTCAGAATTCACCCCTCCACTTT
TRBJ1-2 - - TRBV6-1 CASSQGLIYGYTF TGTGCCAGCAGCCAAGGACTCATTTATGGCTACACCTTC
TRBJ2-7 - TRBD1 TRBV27 CASSEIYSGTGGYEQYF TGTGCCAGCAGTGAGATATACTCCGGGACAGGAGGCTACGAGCAGTACTTC
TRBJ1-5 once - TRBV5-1 CASSPDSSNQPQHF TGCGCCAGCAGCCCGGACAGTAGCAATCAGCCCCAGCATTTT
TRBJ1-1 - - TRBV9 CASSVEVGKNTEAFF TGTGCCAGCAGCGTAGAGGTAGGGAAGAACACTGAAGCTTTCTTT
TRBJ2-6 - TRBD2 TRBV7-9 CASSWGTSWRSGANVLTF TGTGCCAGCAGCTGGGGGACTAGCTGGCGATCTGGGGCCAACGTCCTGACTTTC
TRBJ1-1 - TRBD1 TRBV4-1 CASSHRTGKNTEAFF TGCGCCAGCAGCCACCGGACAGGAAAGAACACTGAAGCTTTCTTT
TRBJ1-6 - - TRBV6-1 CASSEAGTNNSPLHF TGTGCCAGCAGTGAAGCCGGGACTAATAATTCACCCCTCCACTTT
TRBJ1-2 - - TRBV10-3 CAIATGTEYGYTF TGTGCCATCGCCACCGGGACCGAATATGGCTACACCTTC
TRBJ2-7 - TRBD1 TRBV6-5 CASTKGQGSYEQYF TGTGCCAGCACGAAGGGACAGGGGTCCTACGAGCAGTACTTC
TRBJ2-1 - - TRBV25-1 CASSDLGVTNLILDEQFF TGTGCCAGCAGTGATTTAGGGGTTACGAATCTAATCCTAGATGAGCAGTTCTTC
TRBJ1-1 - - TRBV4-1 CASSQDRGLWVRGAEAFF TGCGCCAGCAGCCAAGATCGGGGACTTTGGGTCCGCGGTGCTGAAGCTTTCTTT
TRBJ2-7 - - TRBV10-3 CAISEKTGIYEQYF TGTGCCATCAGTGAGAAAACAGGGATCTACGAGCAGTACTTC
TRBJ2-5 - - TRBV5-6 CASSYQVSSRGGETQYF TGTGCCAGCAGCTACCAGGTGTCTAGCCGAGGGGGGGAGACCCAGTACTTC
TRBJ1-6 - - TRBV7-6 CASSLEAASPLHF TGTGCCAGCAGCTTAGAGGCAGCTTCACCCCTCCACTTT
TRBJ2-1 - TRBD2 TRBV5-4 CASTLGGTSVYNEQFF TGTGCCAGCACCCTAGGCGGGACTAGCGTATACAATGAGCAGTTCTTC
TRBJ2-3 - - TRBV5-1 CASSLRRGPVTDTQYF TGCGCCAGCAGCCTCCGGAGGGGGCCTGTAACCGATACGCAGTATTTT
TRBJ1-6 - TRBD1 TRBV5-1 CASSTGQGGNSPLHF TGCGCCAGCAGCACCGGACAGGGGGGAAATTCACCCCTCCACTTT
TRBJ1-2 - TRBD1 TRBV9 CASRPSGGYGYTF TGTGCCAGCAGGCCCTCAGGGGGCTATGGCTACACCTTC
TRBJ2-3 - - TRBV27 CASSFDSPRSSTDTQYF TGTGCCAGCAGTTTTGACAGCCCCAGATCTAGCACAGATACGCAGTATTTT
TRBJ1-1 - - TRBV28 CASSLASLGTEAFF TGTGCCAGCAGTTTGGCCTCTTTGGGGACTGAAGCTTTCTTT
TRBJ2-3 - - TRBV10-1 CASSDPSALKTQYF TGCGCCAGCAGTGACCCTAGCGCCTTAAAAACGCAGTATTTT